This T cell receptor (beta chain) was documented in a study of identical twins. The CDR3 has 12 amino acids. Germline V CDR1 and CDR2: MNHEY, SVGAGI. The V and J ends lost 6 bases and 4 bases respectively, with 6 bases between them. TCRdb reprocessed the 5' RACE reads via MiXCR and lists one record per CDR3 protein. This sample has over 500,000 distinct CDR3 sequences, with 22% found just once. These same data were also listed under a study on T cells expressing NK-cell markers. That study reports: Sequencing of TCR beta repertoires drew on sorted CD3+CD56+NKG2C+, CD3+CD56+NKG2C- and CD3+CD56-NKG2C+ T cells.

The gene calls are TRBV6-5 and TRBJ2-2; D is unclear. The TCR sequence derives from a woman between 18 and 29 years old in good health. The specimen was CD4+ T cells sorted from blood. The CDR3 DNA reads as TGTGCCAGCAGCAAAGGCACCGGGGAGCTGTTTTTT. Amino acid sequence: CASSKGTGELFF.